A single sample gave rise to the 22 T cell receptor beta chains below, sequenced in a study of memory CD4+ T cells and cytomegalovirus serostatus. TCRdb's copy holds only in-frame clones and misses some; the assay was immunoSEQ multiplex PCR. The sample has 25,000 to 30,000 clones, about 78% seen once. Single viable CD3+CD4+CD8-CD45RO+ cells were sorted as the memory CD4+ T cells. Sequenced sample: memory CD4+ T cells from blood. These receptors were obtained from an adult in good health and CMV-seronegative.

The chain carries TRBV7-2 and TRBJ2-7, with a possible D match to TRBD2 (5 bases). This CDR3 comprises 15 residues. Germline assignment: CDR1 SGHTA and CDR2 FQGNSA. The germline V and J ends were trimmed by 0 bases and 4 bases, with 13 bases remaining between them. In DNA form, the CDR3 reads TGTGCCAGCAGCTTAGCGCTGAACGGGGAGTACGAGCAGTACTTC. Protein sequence: CASSLALNGEYEQYF.

This clone was seen only once. The V and J genes are TRBV9 and TRBJ2-1; D is uncertain. Trimming left V 7 bases short and J 5 bases short, with 10 bases between. Per germline, CDR1 SGDLS and CDR2 YYNGEE. This CDR3 comprises 12 residues. CDR3 nucleotides: TGTGCCAGCGCCAAAGCCCACAATGAGCAGTTCTTC. Translation gives CASAKAHNEQFF.

The rearrangement joins TRBV4-1 to TRBJ2-1, with TRBD2 identical over 8 bases. This CDR3 region has 16 residues. The V segment lost 0 bases and the J segment 4 bases; nucleotides outside the gene matches: 5. The germline V gene encodes CDR1 MGHRA and CDR2 YSYEKL. The CDR3 is CASSQDFRGGYNEQFF. In nucleotides, the CDR3 is TGCGCCAGCAGCCAAGATTTCCGCGGGGGGTACAATGAGCAGTTCTTC.

This clone came up a few times. J is TRBJ1-5 and V is TRBV2, with D unclear. V was cut by 6 bases and J by 5 bases, with 8 bases left in between. In germline, CDR1 is SNHLY, CDR2 FYNNEI. The CDR3 has 12 residues. Here the CDR3 DNA reads TGTGCCAGCAGCCCTGAGTATCAGCCCCAGCATTTT. It yields the protein CASSPEYQPQHF. The full variable domain, with the rest looked up from reference TRBV2 and TRBJ1-5, is EPEVTQTPSHQVTQMGQEVILRCVPISNHLYFYWYRQILGQKVEFLVSFYNNEISEKSEIFDDQFSVERPDGSNFTLKIRSTKLEDSAMYFCASSPEYQPQHFGDGTRLSIL.

By share, this clone ranks as medium-sized (0.01 to 0.1%). This chain joins TRBV13 and TRBJ1-3; 7 bases line up with TRBD1. The CDR3 runs to 14 residues. Germline V gene lookup returns CDR1 PRHDT and CDR2 FYEKMQ (reference sequence). The V and J ends lost 0 bases and 7 bases, in that order; junction bases with no gene match: 3. The CDR3 loop reads CASSLGGTENTIYF. CDR3 DNA sequence: TGTGCCAGCAGCTTAGGGGGGACAGAGAACACCATATATTTT.

The CDR3 reads CASSRPMNTEAFF. CDR3 sequence (DNA): TGTGCCAGCAGTCGGCCTATGAACACTGAAGCTTTCTTT. V gene TRBV6-5 combines with J gene TRBJ1-1; D is uncertain. Germline assignment: CDR1 MNHEY and CDR2 SVGAGI. The CDR3 contains 13 residues. V was cut by 5 bases and J by 0 bases, with 7 bases left in between.

The chain uses TRBV28 and TRBJ1-1, with D possibly matching TRBD1 (5 bases). V was pared by 5 bases and J by 4 bases, with 17 bases between. CDR1 and CDR2 (germline): MDHEN, SYDVKM. The CDR3 sequence is 15 residues long. CDR3 sequence: CASSPSQGLITEAFF. Here the CDR3 DNA reads TGTGCCAGCAGTCCATCCCAGGGTTTGATCACTGAAGCTTTCTTT.

In its sample, this clone was seen once. The chain carries TRBV5-6 and TRBJ2-7, with TRBD1 as a possible D gene (5 bases). The V gene lost 3 bases and the J gene lost 0 bases, with 13 bases spanning the gap. CDR1 is SGHDT, CDR2 YYEEEE, per germline. The CDR3 has 15 amino acids. The CDR3 bases are TGTGCCAGCAGCTCCCCAGGGTTGAGCTCCTACGAGCAGTACTTC. This translates into CASSSPGLSSYEQYF. Full variable domain (outside the CDR3, taken from reference TRBV5-6 and TRBJ2-7): DAGVTQSPTHLIKTRGQQVTLRCSPKSGHDTVSWYQQALGQGPQFIFQYYEEEERQRGNFPDRFSGHQFPNYSSELNVNALLLGDSALYLCASSSPGLSSYEQYFGPGTRLTVT.

This sequence joins TRBV20-1 and TRBJ1-1; D is undetermined. This CDR3 region has 11 residues. Looked up from germline, CDR1 is DFQATT and CDR2 is SNEGSKA (reference sequence). Trimming stripped 6 bases from V and 1 base from J, with 6 bases between. CDR3: CSALQNTEAFF. DNA of the CDR3: TGCAGTGCCCTACAGAACACTGAAGCTTTCTTT.

V and J are TRBV5-1 and TRBJ1-1; 7 nucleotides line up with TRBD1. Germline CDR1 reads SGHRS; CDR2 reads YFSETQ. This CDR3 has 18 amino acids. V dropped 0 bases and J dropped 2; count of bases not matched to a gene: 13. This CDR3 is CASSLAPGTVALNTEAFF. Written as DNA, the CDR3 is TGCGCCAGCAGCTTGGCCCCGGGGACAGTTGCCCTCAACACTGAAGCTTTCTTT.

The CDR3 region is CASSVGTRRRETQYF. The CDR3 DNA follows: TGTGCCAGCAGCGTTGGGACTCGTCGCCGGGAGACCCAGTACTTC. The chain couples TRBV11-2 to TRBJ2-5; D may be TRBD2 (6 bases). Germline V gene sequence: CDR1 SGHAT, CDR2 FQNNGV. V gave up 5 bases and J gave up 5 bases, with 18 bases separating them. CDR3 length: 15 amino acids.

The chain is built from TRBV12-5 and TRBJ2-7; D not resolved. CDR1 is LGHNT, CDR2 FRNRAP, per germline. This CDR3 has 11 amino acids. The V end was cut by 1 base, the J end by 11 bases, with 9 bases between. The CDR3 DNA follows: TGTGCTAGTGGTTTGGCACTGCAAAAGTACTTC. Protein sequence: CASGLALQKYF.

The J gene is TRBJ2-3, the V gene TRBV19; a possible D gene is TRBD2 (6 bases). V was pared by 7 bases and J by 2 bases, with 13 bases between. This CDR3 spans 14 amino acids. The germline CDR1 and CDR2 sequences are LNHDA and SQIVND (reference sequence). CDR3 nucleotides: TGTGCCAGTACCCCCGGGACTTCCACAGATACGCAGTATTTT. Amino acid sequence: CASTPGTSTDTQYF.

This chain links TRBV6-6 with TRBJ2-7, with no clear D. Germline CDR1 MNHNY, CDR2 SVGAGI (reference sequence). The CDR3 runs 13 residues. Trimming left V 0 bases short and J 4 bases short, with 7 bases between. DNA for the CDR3: TGTGCCAGCAGTTACTCTGTGGGATACGAGCAGTACTTC. Residues: CASSYSVGYEQYF.

The chain employs TRBV13 and TRBJ1-2, with a tentative D call TRBD1 (5 bases). The CDR3 is made up of 14 amino acids. Per germline, CDR1 PRHDT and CDR2 FYEKMQ (reference sequence). The V end lost 5 bases, the J end lost 4 bases, and 14 bases lay between the germline ends. The CDR3 DNA sequence: TGTGCCAGCAGCGCTGACAGTTGGGGCTATGGCTACACCTTC. Its translation: CASSADSWGYGYTF.

V usage is TRBV2 and J usage is TRBJ2-3; no reliable D call. The germline V gene encodes CDR1 SNHLY and CDR2 FYNNEI. The CDR3 consists of 15 residues. V lost 3 bases and J lost 1, with 11 bases in between. The CDR3 sequence: CASSDQGPRTDTQYF. DNA of the CDR3: TGTGCCAGCAGTGACCAAGGACCCCGCACAGATACGCAGTATTTT.

This chain uses TRBV18 with TRBJ2-7; the match to TRBD2 covers 10 bases. The CDR3 length is 14 residues. V shed 5 bases, J shed 4 bases, and the junction held 5 bases outside the gene matches. Germline V gene sequence: CDR1 KGHSH, CDR2 LQKENI. The CDR3 loop reads CASSTGGLAYEQYF. CDR3 bases: TGTGCCAGCTCAACAGGGGGACTAGCGTACGAGCAGTACTTC.

The chain combines TRBV7-2 with TRBJ2-1; possibly TRBD2 for D (5 bases). Germline-derived CDR1 and CDR2 are SGHTA and FQGNSA. Deletions cut 1 base from V and 4 bases from J, with 11 bases between. This CDR3 comprises 15 residues. DNA of the CDR3: TGTGCCAGCAGCTTAGTATATGGGGAGTACAATGAGCAGTTCTTC. Translating it yields CASSLVYGEYNEQFF.

The J gene is TRBJ1-6, the V gene TRBV4-2; TRBD1 agrees at 8 bases. The CDR3 spans 14 residues. CDR1 is LGHNA and CDR2 is YNFKEQ in the germline V gene. Unmatched junction bases numbered 4, after V lost 4 bases and J lost 8 bases. CDR3 sequence: CASSPGQGDSPLHF. DNA for the CDR3: TGTGCCAGCAGCCCCGGACAGGGAGATTCACCCCTCCACTTT.

The gene calls are TRBV14 and TRBJ2-3; TRBD2 matches 13 bases. Germline-derived CDR1 and CDR2 are SGHDN and FVKESK. Losses at the gene ends were 2 bases for V and 2 bases for J; bases not matched to a gene: 16. The CDR3 sequence is 21 residues long. DNA for the CDR3: TGTGCCAGCAGCCAAAGGGGACCGGGACTAGCGGGACTGATATCCACAGATACGCAGTATTTT. This translates into CASSQRGPGLAGLISTDTQYF.

The chain is built from TRBV5-8 and TRBJ2-5; 9 bases agree with TRBD1. Germline V gene data show CDR1 as SGHTS and CDR2 as YDEGEE. This CDR3 region has 15 residues. With 0 bases clipped from V and 11 bases from J, the junction kept 11 bases outside the gene matches. The CDR3 spells CASSLAGTGSGRQYF. The CDR3 nucleotides read TGTGCCAGCAGCTTGGCCGGGACAGGGTCTGGTAGGCAGTACTTC.

The rearrangement links TRBV10-1 to TRBJ1-1, with no clear D. Trimming left V 2 bases short and J 1 base short, with 5 bases between. The CDR3 is made up of 13 amino acids. Germline V gene lookup returns CDR1 WNHNN and CDR2 SYGVQD (reference sequence). The CDR3 nucleotides read TGCGCCAGCAGTGAGCAGAAGAACACTGAAGCTTTCTTT. Amino acids: CASSEQKNTEAFF.